Below are 7 T cell receptor beta chains sequenced from a single sample in a study of T cell changes during pregnancy in multiple sclerosis. Assay used: immunoSEQ multiplex PCR; TCRdb lists only in-frame clones, some missing. The sample has tens of thousands of clones, roughly 89% seen once. The sample consisted of CD4+ T cells from peripheral blood mononuclear cells, taken in the first trimester of pregnancy. The receptor set was obtained from a female donor with multiple sclerosis, enrolled in a pregnancy study.

This rearrangement joins TRBV6-5 to TRBJ1-6; D perhaps matches TRBD1 (6 bases). Germline V gene data show CDR1 as MNHEY and CDR2 as SVGAGI. V was pared by 7 bases and J by 10 bases, with 17 bases between. This CDR3 spans 14 amino acids. The CDR3 protein is CASTPGVEVSPLHF. CDR3 nucleotide sequence: TGTGCCAGCACCCCAGGGGTAGAAGTGTCACCCCTCCACTTT.

The V call is TRBV27, the J call TRBJ2-7; 8 nucleotides agree with TRBD1. This CDR3 is 16 amino acids long. CDR1 MNHEY and CDR2 SMNVEV come from the germline V gene (reference sequence). Trimming removed 5 bases from V and 1 base from J; junction bases left unmatched: 10. CDR3 DNA sequence: TGTGCCAGCAGTCCAGTGTCAGGGGGCGCATCCTACGAGCAGTACTTC. Its protein is CASSPVSGGASYEQYF.

This chain joins TRBV7-3 and TRBJ2-2; D perhaps matches TRBD2 (6 bases). The CDR3 has 15 amino acids. V lost 6 bases and J 7 bases, leaving 18 bases between the germline ends. Germline V gene data show CDR1 as SGHTA and CDR2 as FQGTGA. The CDR3 sequence is CASSPGVVRSGELFF. The DNA of the CDR3 is TGTGCCAGCAGTCCGGGGGTGGTTAGAAGCGGGGAGCTGTTTTTT. The full variable domain, rest sourced from reference TRBV7-3 and TRBJ2-2, is GAGVSQTPSNKVTEKGKYVELRCDPISGHTALYWYRQSLGQGPEFLIYFQGTGAADDSGLPNDRFFAVRPEGSVSTLKIQRTERGDSAVYLCASSPGVVRSGELFFGEGSRLTVL.

The chain joins TRBV28 to TRBJ2-5, with 8 bases matching TRBD2. The V and J ends lost 3 bases and 2 bases, in that order; junction bases with no gene match: 8. Germline V gene data show CDR1 as MDHEN and CDR2 as SYDVKM. This CDR3 has 16 amino acids. The CDR3 reads CASSFGLAGFQETQYF. The CDR3 region has the DNA TGTGCCAGCAGTTTCGGCCTAGCGGGTTTTCAAGAGACCCAGTACTTC.

This rearrangement joins TRBV7-9 to TRBJ1-2; 8 bases line up with TRBD1. V lost 5 bases, J lost 7 bases, and 12 bases stayed unmatched. Germline-derived CDR1 and CDR2 are SEHNR and FQNEAQ (reference sequence). This CDR3 is built from 15 residues. CDR3 sequence (DNA): TGTGCCAGCAGCCATTACGGACAGGGCCGAATTGGCTACACCTTC. Translating it yields CASSHYGQGRIGYTF.

This clone was seen only a few times. The V call is TRBV6-1, the J call TRBJ2-1; 9 positions match TRBD1. The CDR3 covers 13 residues. Trimming took 7 bases from V and 6 from J; bases not matched to a gene: 4. In germline, CDR1 is MNHNS, CDR2 SASEGT. CDR3 residues: CASTPTGGNEQFF. The CDR3 DNA follows: TGTGCCAGCACCCCGACAGGGGGCAATGAGCAGTTCTTC.

This chain joins TRBV7-9 and TRBJ1-1, with D perhaps TRBD1 (5 bases). Trimming stripped 3 bases from V and 3 bases from J, with 8 bases between. The CDR3 is 13 residues long. Germline V CDR1 and CDR2: SEHNR, FQNEAQ (reference sequence). The CDR3 coding sequence is TGTGCCAGCAGCTTTCCAGGGCACACTGAAGCTTTCTTT. The encoded protein is CASSFPGHTEAFF.